The 28 T cell receptor beta chains presented below share a single source sample, sequenced in a study of blood T cell repertoires in COVID-19. Only in-frame clones appear in the TCRdb table, and some are missing; sequencing was by immunoSEQ multiplex PCR. The sample records some 370,000 clones, roughly 87% being singletons. The sequenced sample consisted of PBMCs or T cells enriched from blood (not recorded which). The receptors here all came from a woman between 50 and 59 years old who had recovered from COVID-19.

This sequence joins TRBV7-8 and TRBJ2-2; TRBD2 aligns across 8 bases. The V gene's germline CDR1 is SGHVS and CDR2 FQNEAQ. J lost 1 base, V lost 1 base, and 8 bases had no gene match. The CDR3 covers 18 residues. The CDR3 here is CASSLVVSGARNTGELFF. DNA of the CDR3: TGTGCCAGCAGCTTAGTCGTTAGCGGGGCCCGGAACACCGGGGAGCTGTTTTTT.

The chain uses TRBV19 and TRBJ2-3; 13 bases match TRBD2. CDR1 and CDR2 (germline): LNHDA, SQIVND (reference sequence). The J segment lost 5 bases and the V segment lost 5 bases, leaving 7 bases of the junction unmatched. The CDR3 is 16 residues long. CDR3 sequence (DNA): TGTGCCAGTAGTCAGGGACTAGCGGGACTAGGAGATACGCAGTATTTT. Encoded protein: CASSQGLAGLGDTQYF.

The CDR3 nucleotides read TGTGCCAGCAGCTTAGAAAGGAGCACCGGGGAGCTGTTTTTT. This sequence encodes CASSLERSTGELFF. The chain carries TRBV11-2 and TRBJ2-2; D is unclear. Germline assignment: CDR1 SGHAT and CDR2 FQNNGV. This CDR3 region has 14 residues. V lost 0 bases and J lost 4, with 6 bases in between.

The gene calls are TRBV3-1 (or the pseudogene TRBV3-2) and TRBJ2-3; 7 bases are shared with TRBD2. CDR3 length equals 15 residues. From germline, CDR1 is LGHDT and CDR2 YNNKEL (reference sequence). With 2 bases clipped from V and 6 bases from J, the junction kept 8 bases outside the gene matches. In DNA, the CDR3 is TGTGCCAGCAGCCAAAGTGGCGGGGGTACCGATACGCAGTATTTT. This codes for CASSQSGGGTDTQYF.

The rearrangement uses TRBV5-6 and TRBJ2-1; 13 bases fit TRBD2. The CDR3 runs to 17 residues. CDR1 is SGHDT, CDR2 YYEEEE, per germline. The ends lost 3 bases at V and 3 bases at J; junction bases unmatched: 6. The CDR3 sequence: CASSWGLAGIFYNEQFF. The CDR3, as DNA: TGTGCCAGCAGCTGGGGACTAGCGGGAATTTTCTACAATGAGCAGTTCTTC.

The V and J genes are TRBV7-2 and TRBJ1-4; the match to TRBD1 covers 7 bases. V was clipped by 6 bases and J by 5 bases; unmatched bases: 6. Germline CDR1 SGHTA, CDR2 FQGNSA. The CDR3 is made up of 14 amino acids. The CDR3 sequence is CASRTGTANEKLFF. The CDR3 bases are TGTGCCAGCAGAACCGGGACAGCCAATGAAAAACTGTTTTTT.

The rearrangement uses TRBV5-4 and TRBJ1-2; TRBD1 matches at 7 bases. The germline V gene encodes CDR1 SGHNT and CDR2 YYREEE (reference sequence). Unmatched junction bases numbered 5, after V lost 0 bases and J lost 3 bases. There are 15 residues in the CDR3. The CDR3 spells CASSLVRTGDYGYTF. The CDR3 DNA reads TGTGCCAGCAGCTTGGTTCGGACAGGCGACTATGGCTACACCTTC.

Comment on this clone: Other DNA sequences of this sample code for an identical CDR3. The chain combines TRBV6-5 with TRBJ1-1; 7 nucleotides align to TRBD1. The CDR3 length is 15 residues. V lost 6 bases to trimming and J lost 1 base; unmatched junction nucleotides: 8. Germline values: CDR1 MNHEY, CDR2 SVGAGI. This CDR3 is CASSYGRTGNTEAFF. CDR3 nucleotides: TGTGCCAGCAGCTACGGACGGACAGGGAACACTGAAGCTTTCTTT.

The chain combines TRBV7-8 with TRBJ1-6, with D hard to call. V lost 1 base and J lost 7, with 8 bases in between. Germline lookup yields CDR1 SGHVS and CDR2 FQNEAQ. The CDR3 is 14 amino acids. For the CDR3, the DNA is TGTGCCAGCAGCTTAGATTCAATGAATTCACCCCTCCACTTT. Its protein product is CASSLDSMNSPLHF.

This rearrangement joins TRBV6-5 to TRBJ1-1; D unresolved. The V gene lost 11 bases and the J gene lost 5 bases, with 18 bases spanning the gap. Germline V gives CDR1 MNHEY, CDR2 SVGAGI. The CDR3 sequence is 13 residues long. The CDR3 nucleotides are TGTGCCGGCCAATCGGGAGTTCGAACTGAAGCTTTCTTT. It yields the protein CAGQSGVRTEAFF.

This chain uses TRBV4-3 with TRBJ2-3; maybe TRBD2 (6 bases). The V gene lost 0 bases and the J gene lost 3 bases, with 13 bases spanning the gap. This CDR3 has 16 amino acids. Germline CDR1 and CDR2: LGHNA and YSLEER. CDR3 DNA sequence: TGCGCCAGCAGCCAAGATAGGGCTAGCGCTACAGATACGCAGTATTTT. It translates to CASSQDRASATDTQYF.

This sequence joins TRBV7-9 and TRBJ1-1, with a tentative D call TRBD1 (5 bases). There are 14 residues in the CDR3. V lost 2 bases and J lost 5, with 12 bases in between. Germline V gene data show CDR1 as SEHNR and CDR2 as FQNEAQ (reference sequence). CDR3 bases: TGTGCCAGCAGCTTATCGGGCGGGGGGACTGAAGCTTTCTTT. Its protein is CASSLSGGGTEAFF. The full variable domain, in which reference TRBV7-9 and TRBJ1-1 provide the parts outside the CDR3, is DTGVSQNPRHKITKRGQNVTFRCDPISEHNRLYWYRQTLGQGPEFLTYFQNEAQLEKSRLLSDRFSAERPKGSFSTLEIQRTEQGDSAMYLCASSLSGGGTEAFFGQGTRLTVV.

The chain couples TRBV5-4 to TRBJ1-1; D gene unclear. This CDR3 contains 13 residues. Germline assignment: CDR1 SGHNT and CDR2 YYREEE (reference sequence). Trimming took off 1 base at V and 5 bases at J, with 9 bases between the two ends. CDR3 coding DNA: TGTGCCAGCAGCTTGCCCCCGGGGACTGAAGCTTTCTTT. It is translated as CASSLPPGTEAFF. The full variable domain, its missing parts supplied by reference TRBV5-4 and TRBJ1-1, is ETGVTQSPTHLIKTRGQQVTLRCSSQSGHNTVSWYQQALGQGPQFIFQYYREEENGRGNFPPRFSGLQFPNYSSELNVNALELDDSALYLCASSLPPGTEAFFGQGTRLTVV.

J is TRBJ1-2 and V is TRBV30; tentatively, D is TRBD1 (5 bases). CDR1 is GTSNPN and CDR2 is SVGIG in the germline V gene (reference sequence). V shed 5 bases and J shed 3 bases, with 10 bases lying between them. This CDR3 region has 12 residues. In nucleotides, the CDR3 is TGTGCCTGGTTCAGGGACTACTATGGCTACACCTTC. Encoded protein: CAWFRDYYGYTF.

The V call is TRBV18, the J call TRBJ2-7, with D hard to call. Looked up from germline, CDR1 is KGHSH and CDR2 is LQKENI. This CDR3 has 12 residues. Trimming stripped 5 bases from V and 6 bases from J, with 11 bases between. The CDR3, as DNA: TGTGCCAGCTCAACTCAAACCTCCGAGCAGTACTTC. Translation gives CASSTQTSEQYF. Full variable domain (outside the CDR3, taken from reference TRBV18 and TRBJ2-7): NAGVMQNPRHLVRRRGQEARLRCSPMKGHSHVYWYRQLPEEGLKFMVYLQKENIIDESGMPKERFSAEFPKEGPSILRIQQVVRGDSAAYFCASSTQTSEQYFGPGTRLTVT.

The chain combines TRBV5-4 with TRBJ2-3; tentatively, D is TRBD2 (5 bases). The germline V and J ends were trimmed by 1 base and 2 bases, with 23 bases remaining between them. This CDR3 is built from 19 residues. Germline CDR1 SGHNT, CDR2 YYREEE (reference sequence). CDR3 coding DNA: TGTGCCAGCAGCTTGTCGGTTATGGCGGGCGCAACTGTCACAGATACGCAGTATTTT. Protein product: CASSLSVMAGATVTDTQYF. The complete variable domain, with remaining parts taken from reference TRBV5-4 and TRBJ2-3, reads ETGVTQSPTHLIKTRGQQVTLRCSSQSGHNTVSWYQQALGQGPQFIFQYYREEENGRGNFPPRFSGLQFPNYSSELNVNALELDDSALYLCASSLSVMAGATVTDTQYFGPGTRLTVL.

This clone was picked up one time. This chain joins TRBV19 and TRBJ1-5, with D perhaps matching TRBD1 (6 bases). The CDR3 has 16 residues. CDR1 LNHDA and CDR2 SQIVND come from the germline V gene (reference sequence). The V end lost 3 bases, the J end lost 2 bases, and 14 bases lay between the germline ends. The CDR3 nucleotides are TGTGCCAGTAGTATGGGGGCCTCTGGACGCAATCAGCCCCAGCATTTT. Translated, it gives CASSMGASGRNQPQHF. Variable domain in full (rest from reference TRBV19 and TRBJ1-5): DGGITQSPKYLFRKEGQNVTLSCEQNLNHDAMYWYRQDPGQGLRLIYYSQIVNDFQKGDIAEGYSVSREKKESFPLTVTSAQKNPTAFYLCASSMGASGRNQPQHFGDGTRLSIL.

The V and J genes are TRBV27 and TRBJ1-2; 11 bases match TRBD1. V shed 5 bases and J 2 bases; nucleotides not matched to a gene: 4. Germline V gene data show CDR1 as MNHEY and CDR2 as SMNVEV (reference sequence). CDR3 length: 15 residues. The CDR3, as DNA: TGTGCCAGCAGTGGTGGGACAGGGGGAAACTATGGCTACACCTTC. It is translated as CASSGGTGGNYGYTF.

The CDR3 protein is CASSLVPGLGGNEQFF. The DNA for the CDR3 is TGTGCCAGCAGCTTAGTGCCGGGACTAGGGGGCAATGAGCAGTTCTTC. V and J are TRBV11-2 and TRBJ2-1, with 8 bases identical to TRBD2. The CDR3 is 16 amino acids. Unmatched junction bases numbered 8, after V lost 1 base and J lost 6 bases. Germline V gene sequence: CDR1 SGHAT, CDR2 FQNNGV.

The table lists this clone with a few counts. J is TRBJ2-1 and V is TRBV2; 7 bases agree with TRBD2. Germline CDR1 and CDR2: SNHLY and FYNNEI. The CDR3 has 15 residues. The junction had 12 bases not matched to a gene; V was cut back by 4 bases and J by 9 bases. This CDR3 is CASSGGRAYVREQFF. CDR3 sequence (DNA): TGTGCCAGCAGTGGTGGGAGGGCCTATGTGCGTGAGCAGTTCTTC.

V is TRBV7-3 and J is TRBJ2-2; the D gene is possibly TRBD2 (5 bases). Germline CDR1 SGHTA, CDR2 FQGTGA. With 1 base removed from V and 4 bases from J, the gap between germline ends came to 10 bases. This CDR3 spans 15 amino acids. Here the CDR3 reads CASSLNSDLTGELFF. The DNA for the CDR3 is TGTGCCAGCAGCTTAAATAGCGACCTCACCGGGGAGCTGTTTTTT.

The rearrangement links TRBV5-8 to TRBJ1-3; D might be TRBD1 (5 bases). V was cut by 4 bases and J by 3 bases, with 14 bases left in between. The CDR3 length is 15 residues. Germline V lookup: CDR1 SGHTS, CDR2 YDEGEE. DNA of the CDR3: TGTGCCAGCAGCCGCGGGACGGACCTTGGAAACACCATATATTTT. As protein: CASSRGTDLGNTIYF.

This rearrangement joins TRBV9 to TRBJ2-1; 7 nucleotides line up with TRBD1. CDR1 is SGDLS, CDR2 YYNGEE, per germline. V lost 4 bases and J lost 5; bases outside the gene matches: 9. This CDR3 is 15 amino acids long. CDR3 sequence reads: CASSTRQGMDNEQFF. CDR3 nucleotide sequence: TGTGCCAGCAGCACCCGACAGGGAATGGACAATGAGCAGTTCTTC.

CDR3 amino acids: CATSRDLSGTYTEAFF. The CDR3 coding sequence is TGTGCCACCAGCAGAGATCTTTCAGGAACCTACACTGAAGCTTTCTTT. The chain links TRBV15 to TRBJ1-1; D gene uncertain. Germline values: CDR1 LNHNV, CDR2 YYDKDF (reference sequence). The CDR3 runs to 16 residues. The V end was cut by 0 bases, the J end by 3 bases, with 14 bases between.

The J gene is TRBJ1-3, the V gene TRBV30; D unclear. The CDR3 loop spans 12 amino acids. Germline V CDR1 and CDR2: GTSNPN, SVGIG (reference sequence). The V end was cut by 5 bases, the J end by 2 bases, with 7 bases between. CDR3 coding DNA: TGTGCCTGGGCCGGAGCTGGAAACACCATATATTTT. This sequence encodes CAWAGAGNTIYF. The variable domain in full, with the rest retrieved from reference TRBV30 and TRBJ1-3, is SQTIHQWPATLVQPVGSPLSLECTVEGTSNPNLYWYRQAAGRGLQLLFYSVGIGQISSEVPQNLSASRPQDRQFILSSKKLLLSDSGFYLCAWAGAGNTIYFGEGSWLTVV.

V gene TRBV19 combines with J gene TRBJ2-5; 13 bases are shared with TRBD2. Trimming at V came to 4 bases and at J to 4 bases, leaving 9 bases not matched to a gene. There are 17 residues in the CDR3. Germline loops: CDR1 LNHDA, CDR2 SQIVND (reference sequence). In nucleotides, the CDR3 is TGTGCCAGTAGTACAAACCCGACTAGCGGGAGGAGAGAGACCCAGTACTTC. Translation gives CASSTNPTSGRRETQYF.

This rearrangement joins TRBV28 to TRBJ2-7, with a weak D call TRBD1 (5 bases). This CDR3 is 11 amino acids long. V was pared by 8 bases and J by 5 bases, with 10 bases between. Per the germline V gene, CDR1 is MDHEN and CDR2 is SYDVKM. This CDR3 is CASGRVNEQYF. In DNA, the CDR3 is TGTGCCAGCGGCAGGGTGAACGAGCAGTACTTC.

The rearrangement joins TRBV11-3 to TRBJ1-1; TRBD1 is a possible D gene (6 bases). Germline V gene sequence: CDR1 SGHNT, CDR2 YENEEA. This CDR3 is 14 amino acids long. Trimming removed 5 bases at V and 4 bases at J, with 14 bases between. The CDR3 loop is CASSPNRVGTEAFF. CDR3 in DNA: TGTGCCAGCAGCCCAAACAGGGTTGGCACTGAAGCTTTCTTT.